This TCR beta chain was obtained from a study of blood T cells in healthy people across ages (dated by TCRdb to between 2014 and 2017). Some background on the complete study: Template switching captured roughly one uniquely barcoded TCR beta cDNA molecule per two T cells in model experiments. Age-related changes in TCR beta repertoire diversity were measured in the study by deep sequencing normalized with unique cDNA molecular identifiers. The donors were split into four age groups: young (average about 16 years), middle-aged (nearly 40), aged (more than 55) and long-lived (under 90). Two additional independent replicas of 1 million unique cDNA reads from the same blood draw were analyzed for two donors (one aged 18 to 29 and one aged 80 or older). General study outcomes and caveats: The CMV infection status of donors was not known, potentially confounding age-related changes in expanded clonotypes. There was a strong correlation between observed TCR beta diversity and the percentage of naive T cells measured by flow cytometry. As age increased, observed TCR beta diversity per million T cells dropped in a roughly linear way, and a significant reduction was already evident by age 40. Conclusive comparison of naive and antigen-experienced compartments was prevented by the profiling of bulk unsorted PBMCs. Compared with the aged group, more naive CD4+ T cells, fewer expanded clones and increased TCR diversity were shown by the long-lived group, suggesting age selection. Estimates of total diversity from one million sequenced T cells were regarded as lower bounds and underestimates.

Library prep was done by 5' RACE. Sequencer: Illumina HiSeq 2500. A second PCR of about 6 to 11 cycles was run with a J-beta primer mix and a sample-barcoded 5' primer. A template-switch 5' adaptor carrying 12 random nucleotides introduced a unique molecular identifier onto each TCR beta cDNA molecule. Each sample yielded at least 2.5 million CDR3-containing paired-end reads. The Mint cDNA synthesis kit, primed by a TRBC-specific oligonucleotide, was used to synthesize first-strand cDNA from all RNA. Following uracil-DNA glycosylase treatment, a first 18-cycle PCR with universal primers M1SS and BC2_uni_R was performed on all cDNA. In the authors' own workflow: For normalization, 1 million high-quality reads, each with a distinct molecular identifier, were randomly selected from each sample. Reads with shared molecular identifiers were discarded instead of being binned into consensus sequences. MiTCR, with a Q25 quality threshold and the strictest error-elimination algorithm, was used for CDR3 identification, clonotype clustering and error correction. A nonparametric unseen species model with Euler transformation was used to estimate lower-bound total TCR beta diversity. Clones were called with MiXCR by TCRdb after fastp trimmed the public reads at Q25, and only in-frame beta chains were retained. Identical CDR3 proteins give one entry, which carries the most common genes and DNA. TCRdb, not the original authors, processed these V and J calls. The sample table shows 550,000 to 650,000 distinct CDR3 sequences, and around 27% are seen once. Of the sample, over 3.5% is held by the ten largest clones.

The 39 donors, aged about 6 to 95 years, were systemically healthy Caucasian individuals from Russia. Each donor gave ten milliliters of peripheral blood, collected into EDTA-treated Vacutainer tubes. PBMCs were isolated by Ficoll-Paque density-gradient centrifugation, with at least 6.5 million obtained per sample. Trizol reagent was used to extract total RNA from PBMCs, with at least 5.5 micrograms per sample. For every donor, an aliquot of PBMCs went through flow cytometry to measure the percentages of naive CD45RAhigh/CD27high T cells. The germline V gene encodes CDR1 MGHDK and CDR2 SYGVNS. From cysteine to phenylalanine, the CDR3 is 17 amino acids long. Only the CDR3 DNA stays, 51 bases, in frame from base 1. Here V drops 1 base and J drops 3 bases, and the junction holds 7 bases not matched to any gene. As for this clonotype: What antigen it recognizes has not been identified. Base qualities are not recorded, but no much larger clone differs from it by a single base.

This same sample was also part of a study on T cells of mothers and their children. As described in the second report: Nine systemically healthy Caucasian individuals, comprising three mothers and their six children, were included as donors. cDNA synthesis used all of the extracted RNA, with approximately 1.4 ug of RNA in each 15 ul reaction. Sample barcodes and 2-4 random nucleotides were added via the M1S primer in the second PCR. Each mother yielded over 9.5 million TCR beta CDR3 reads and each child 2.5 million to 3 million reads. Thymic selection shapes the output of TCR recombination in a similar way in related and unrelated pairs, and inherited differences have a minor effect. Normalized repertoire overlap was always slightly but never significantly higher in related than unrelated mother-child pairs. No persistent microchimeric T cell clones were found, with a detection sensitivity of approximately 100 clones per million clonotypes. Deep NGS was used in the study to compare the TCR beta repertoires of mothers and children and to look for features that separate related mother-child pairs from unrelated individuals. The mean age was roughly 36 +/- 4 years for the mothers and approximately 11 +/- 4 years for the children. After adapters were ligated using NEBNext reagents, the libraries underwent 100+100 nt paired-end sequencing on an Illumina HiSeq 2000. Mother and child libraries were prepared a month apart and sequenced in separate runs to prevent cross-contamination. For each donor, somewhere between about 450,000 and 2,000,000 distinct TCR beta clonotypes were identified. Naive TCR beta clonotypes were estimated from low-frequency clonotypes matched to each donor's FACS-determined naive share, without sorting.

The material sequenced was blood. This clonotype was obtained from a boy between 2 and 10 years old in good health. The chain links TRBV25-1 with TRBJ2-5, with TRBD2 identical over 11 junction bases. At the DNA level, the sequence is TGTGCCAGCAGTGAATCTCCTCCGGGACTAGCGGAAGAGACCCAGTACTTC. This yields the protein CASSESPPGLAEETQYF.